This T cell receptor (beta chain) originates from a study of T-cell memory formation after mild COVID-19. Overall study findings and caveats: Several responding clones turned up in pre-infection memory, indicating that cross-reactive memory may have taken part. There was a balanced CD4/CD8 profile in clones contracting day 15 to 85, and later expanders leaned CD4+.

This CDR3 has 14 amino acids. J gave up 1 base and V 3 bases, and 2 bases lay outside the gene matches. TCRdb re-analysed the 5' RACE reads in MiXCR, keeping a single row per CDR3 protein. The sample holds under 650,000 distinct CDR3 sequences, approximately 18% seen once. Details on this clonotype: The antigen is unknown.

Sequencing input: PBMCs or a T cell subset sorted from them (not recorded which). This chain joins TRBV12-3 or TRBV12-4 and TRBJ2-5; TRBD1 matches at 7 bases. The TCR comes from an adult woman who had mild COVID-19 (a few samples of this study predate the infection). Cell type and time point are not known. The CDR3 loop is CASSFRQGQETQYF. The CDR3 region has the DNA TGTGCCAGCAGTTTCCGACAGGGCCAAGAGACCCAGTACTTC.